The 7 T cell receptor beta chains in this list originate from one sample, sequenced in a study of shared clonotypes between healthy human individuals. Sequenced by immunoSEQ multiplex PCR; TCRdb stores in-frame clones only, minus some. The table has more than 2,000,000 clones, more than 80% seen once. Source material: naive CD4+ T cells sorted from blood. Noted subset: CD45RA+ positively selected. The receptors stem from a man between 18 and 29 years old in good health.

This clone appeared a few times. V usage is TRBV18 and J usage is TRBJ2-1; no reliable D call. Germline V gene lookup returns CDR1 KGHSH and CDR2 LQKENI. Trimming left V 2 bases short and J 1 base short, with 9 bases between. The CDR3 contains 15 residues. This CDR3 is CASSPDQTSYNEQFF. In DNA, the CDR3 is TGTGCCAGCTCACCAGACCAAACGTCCTACAATGAGCAGTTCTTC. Full variable domain (missing parts from reference TRBV18 and TRBJ2-1): NAGVMQNPRHLVRRRGQEARLRCSPMKGHSHVYWYRQLPEEGLKFMVYLQKENIIDESGMPKERFSAEFPKEGPSILRIQQVVRGDSAAYFCASSPDQTSYNEQFFGPGTRLTVL.

The chain combines TRBV30 with TRBJ2-3, with D perhaps given as TRBD1 or TRBD2 (7 bases each). CDR1 and CDR2 (germline): GTSNPN, SVGIG (reference sequence). CDR3 length: 15 amino acids. V lost 2 bases and J 6 bases, leaving 18 bases between the germline ends. The CDR3 here is CAWSHGQAGADTQYF. Written as DNA, the CDR3 is TGTGCCTGGAGTCACGGACAGGCGGGGGCGGATACGCAGTATTTT.

Points on this clone: This sample includes further DNA sequences coding for the same CDR3. The chain combines TRBV18 with TRBJ2-7; 7 bases align to TRBD1. From germline, CDR1 is KGHSH and CDR2 LQKENI. With V trimmed by 2 bases and J by 0 bases, 4 bases remained unmatched. This CDR3 is 15 amino acids long. CDR3 sequence: CASSPSGTVSYEQYF. In DNA form, the CDR3 reads TGTGCCAGCTCACCATCCGGGACAGTCTCCTACGAGCAGTACTTC.

V gene TRBV30 combines with J gene TRBJ1-5; the match to TRBD1 covers 8 bases. This CDR3 spans 15 amino acids. The germline CDR1 and CDR2 sequences are GTSNPN and SVGIG (reference sequence). The J segment lost 1 base and the V segment lost 6 bases, leaving 8 bases of the junction unmatched. CDR3 in amino acids: CACIGQGRSNQPQHF. In nucleotides, the CDR3 is TGTGCCTGTATCGGACAGGGTAGGAGCAATCAGCCCCAGCATTTT.

V usage is TRBV5-6 and J usage is TRBJ2-2; TRBD2 aligns across 13 bases. CDR3 size: 16 residues. Germline CDR1 SGHDT, CDR2 YYEEEE. J was trimmed by 6 bases and V by 3 bases; bases with no gene match: 5. The CDR3 DNA is TGTGCCAGCAGCTGGACTAGCGGGAGCGTCCCCGGGGAGCTGTTTTTT. The encoded protein is CASSWTSGSVPGELFF.

V usage is TRBV10-3 and J usage is TRBJ2-2; a weak D match, TRBD2 (5 bases). Germline lookup yields CDR1 ENHRY and CDR2 SYGVKD. V was trimmed by 8 bases and J by 0 bases, leaving 10 bases between them. CDR3 length: 14 amino acids. This CDR3 is CAIGGQPNTGELFF. CDR3 nucleotides: TGTGCCATCGGCGGGCAGCCGAACACCGGGGAGCTGTTTTTT.

J is TRBJ2-5 and V is TRBV6-1, with TRBD1 as a possible D gene (6 bases). Trimming shortened V by 4 bases and J by 5 bases, and 23 bases separated the two germline ends. Germline-derived CDR1 and CDR2 are MNHNS and SASEGT. The CDR3 covers 17 residues. The CDR3 spells CASSANRVGEHGETQYF. CDR3 bases: TGTGCCAGCAGTGCGAACAGGGTTGGAGAACACGGGGAGACCCAGTACTTC.